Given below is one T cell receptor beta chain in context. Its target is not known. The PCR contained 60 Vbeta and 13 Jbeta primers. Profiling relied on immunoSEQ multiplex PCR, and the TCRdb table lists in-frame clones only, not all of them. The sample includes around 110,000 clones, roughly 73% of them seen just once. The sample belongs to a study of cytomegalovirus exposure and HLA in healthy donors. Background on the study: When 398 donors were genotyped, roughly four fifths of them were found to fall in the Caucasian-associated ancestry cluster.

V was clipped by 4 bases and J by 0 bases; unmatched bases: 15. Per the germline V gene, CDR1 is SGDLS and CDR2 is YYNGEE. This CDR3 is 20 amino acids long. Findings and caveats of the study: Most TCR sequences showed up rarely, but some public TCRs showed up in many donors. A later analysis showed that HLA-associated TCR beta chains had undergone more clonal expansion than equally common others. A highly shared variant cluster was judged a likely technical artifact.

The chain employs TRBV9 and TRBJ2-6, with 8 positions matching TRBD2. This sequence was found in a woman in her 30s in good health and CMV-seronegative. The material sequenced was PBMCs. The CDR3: CASSPPWWLAGYSGANVLTF. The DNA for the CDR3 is TGTGCCAGCAGCCCCCCATGGTGGCTAGCGGGTTACTCTGGGGCCAACGTCCTGACTTTC.